These 12 T cell receptor beta chains originate from one sample sequenced in a study of control samples from healthy donors and cancer patients (dated by TCRdb to the early 2020s). Libraries came from the immunoSEQ multiplex PCR assay. TCRdb mirrors the immuneACCESS table, restricted to in-frame sequences. Some clones are absent from its copies; in checked studies, under half trace to an unresolved V gene, and the reason for the others is unknown. Counted in this sample were about 30,000 clones; about nine tenths of them appeared once. The ten largest clones capture roughly 12% of the sample. Sequencing input: PBMCs. These receptors all come from a man over 45 with lung cancer.

The V call is TRBV2, the J call TRBJ1-4, with no clear D. V lost 1 base to trimming and J lost 7 bases, with 4 bases between them. Germline V gives CDR1 SNHLY, CDR2 FYNNEI. This CDR3 is 12 amino acids long. This chain's CDR3 is CASSEVGEKLFF. The CDR3, as DNA: TGTGCCAGCAGTGAAGTGGGTGAAAAACTGTTTTTT.

This clone was observed a few times. This sequence joins TRBV6-6 and TRBJ2-6; 9 bases map to TRBD1. CDR1 is MNHNY, CDR2 SVGAGI, per germline (reference sequence). The CDR3 has 16 residues. V dropped 7 bases and J dropped 4; count of bases not matched to a gene: 8. DNA of the CDR3: TGTGCCAGCATCCTACAGGGGGCGGAAGGGGCCAACGTCCTGACTTTC. Protein: CASILQGAEGANVLTF.

The chain recombines TRBV5-1 with TRBJ2-7, with D maybe TRBD1 (7 bases). The CDR3 has 14 amino acids. V was pared by 4 bases and J by 6 bases, with 17 bases between. Germline V gene data show CDR1 as SGHRS and CDR2 as YFSETQ. Here the CDR3 reads CASSIDRAGLEQYF. In nucleotides, the CDR3 is TGCGCCAGCAGCATAGACAGGGCGGGGCTCGAGCAGTACTTC.

This chain links TRBV28 with TRBJ1-2; no definite D call. Between the trimmed V and J ends, which lost 3 bases and 4 bases, there was a span of 9 bases. Germline loops: CDR1 MDHEN, CDR2 SYDVKM. The CDR3 has 13 amino acids. CDR3 sequence: CASSFRVGYGYTF. The CDR3 DNA reads TGTGCCAGCAGTTTTCGGGTAGGCTATGGCTACACCTTC.

The chain combines TRBV7-2 with TRBJ2-7; no clear D gene. Germline CDR1 reads SGHTA; CDR2 reads FQGNSA. CDR3 length: 13 residues. Trimming removed 1 base from V and 3 bases from J, with 7 bases in between. This CDR3 is CASSLGLDYEQYF. The CDR3 nucleotides are TGTGCCAGCAGCTTAGGGCTTGACTACGAGCAGTACTTC. Filled out from reference TRBV7-2 and TRBJ2-7, the complete variable domain reads GAGVSQSPSNKVTEKGKDVELRCDPISGHTALYWYRQSLGQGLEFLIYFQGNSAPDKSGLPSDRFSAERTGGSVSTLTIQRTQQEDSAVYLCASSLGLDYEQYFGPGTRLTVT.

The gene calls are TRBV5-1 and TRBJ1-1; the D gene is possibly TRBD1 (6 bases). The CDR3 runs to 17 residues. Germline V CDR1 and CDR2: SGHRS, YFSETQ. The ends were cut back, 4 bases at V and 0 bases at J, with 19 bases in the middle. This chain's CDR3 is CASSPTRGAQLNTEAFF. The CDR3 DNA sequence: TGCGCCAGCAGCCCAACAAGGGGGGCACAGTTGAACACTGAAGCTTTCTTT.

This chain uses TRBV6-1 with TRBJ1-2, with D perhaps TRBD1 (6 bases). V was trimmed by 1 base and J by 4 bases, leaving 13 bases between them. The CDR3 is 15 amino acids. Germline V gene sequence: CDR1 MNHNS, CDR2 SASEGT. The CDR3 here is CASSEGPQGGYGYTF. CDR3 bases: TGTGCCAGCAGTGAAGGACCGCAAGGGGGCTATGGCTACACCTTC.

This sequence joins TRBV6-1 and TRBJ1-2; D is unresolved. The CDR3 runs to 19 residues. Trimming left V 2 bases short and J 5 bases short, with 27 bases between. Germline loops: CDR1 MNHNS, CDR2 SASEGT. Here the CDR3 reads CASSELGGVGSDLEYGYTF. As DNA, the CDR3 is TGTGCCAGCAGTGAATTAGGCGGTGTAGGATCAGATCTAGAGTATGGCTACACCTTC.

This clone appeared once. The chain carries TRBV6-6 and TRBJ2-2; 9 nucleotides match TRBD1. In germline, CDR1 is MNHNY, CDR2 SVGAGI (reference sequence). The CDR3 is made up of 15 amino acids. V dropped 2 bases and J dropped 5; count of bases not matched to a gene: 3. The CDR3 DNA reads TGTGCCAGCAGTTACACAGGGGGCGTGACCGGGGAGCTGTTTTTT. It is translated as CASSYTGGVTGELFF.

The table lists this clone with a few counts. The junction does not match germline at one end; this may be a read error. The chain combines TRBV7-2 with TRBJ2-1; TRBD2 might be the D (5 bases). The CDR3 has 13 amino acids. The germline V gene encodes CDR1 SGHTA and CDR2 FQGNSA. The CDR3 protein is CASTLSGNNEQFF. The CDR3 bases are TGTGCCAGCACCTTATCCGGGAACAATGAGCAGTTCTTC.

The chain links TRBV20-1 to TRBJ2-7; 8 positions agree with TRBD1. V shed 6 bases, J shed 3 bases, and the junction held 1 base outside the gene matches. This CDR3 has 11 residues. Germline assignment: CDR1 DFQATT and CDR2 SNEGSKA (reference sequence). The CDR3 DNA follows: TGCAGTGCCGACAGGGGCTACGAGCAGTACTTC. Amino acid sequence: CSADRGYEQYF.

The chain links TRBV11-2 to TRBJ1-1, with TRBD1 as a possible D gene (6 bases). Trimming removed 6 bases from V and 7 bases from J, with 15 bases in between. This CDR3 has 13 residues. CDR1 and CDR2 (germline): SGHAT, FQNNGV. For the CDR3, the DNA is TGTGCCAGCAGATCAGGGGTAAGGGGTGAAGCTTTCTTT. Encoded protein: CASRSGVRGEAFF.